This entry describes one TCR beta chain. The sample comes from a study of blood T cell repertoires in COVID-19. Study as a whole: Both acute and convalescent COVID-19 samples were obtained from the United States, Italy and Spain. The analysed material was cDNA or gDNA that came from T cells, B-cell-depleted T cells, or PBMCs.

Authors' analysis steps: For nucleated cells, counts were estimated from reference gene primer amplification. Using immunoSEQ multiplex PCR, the repertoire was profiled, and TCRdb retains in-frame clones only, with some absent. That table furnishes V, J and clone size, whereas the DNA furnished D and trimming. The sample consists of roughly 100,000 clones, about four fifths of them appearing once. Source material: peripheral blood. The source of this sequence is a human donor in a cohort sampled during active COVID-19.

CDR3 protein: CASSLQGAGETQYF. The CDR3 region has the DNA TGTGCCAGCAGCTTACAGGGGGCGGGGGAGACCCAGTACTTC. The chain employs TRBV7-9 and TRBJ2-5; TRBD1 aligns across 8 bases. Germline CDR1 SEHNR, CDR2 FQNEAQ (reference sequence). After removal of 2 bases from V and 5 bases from J, the junction contained 4 bases not matched to a gene. This CDR3 is built from 14 residues.